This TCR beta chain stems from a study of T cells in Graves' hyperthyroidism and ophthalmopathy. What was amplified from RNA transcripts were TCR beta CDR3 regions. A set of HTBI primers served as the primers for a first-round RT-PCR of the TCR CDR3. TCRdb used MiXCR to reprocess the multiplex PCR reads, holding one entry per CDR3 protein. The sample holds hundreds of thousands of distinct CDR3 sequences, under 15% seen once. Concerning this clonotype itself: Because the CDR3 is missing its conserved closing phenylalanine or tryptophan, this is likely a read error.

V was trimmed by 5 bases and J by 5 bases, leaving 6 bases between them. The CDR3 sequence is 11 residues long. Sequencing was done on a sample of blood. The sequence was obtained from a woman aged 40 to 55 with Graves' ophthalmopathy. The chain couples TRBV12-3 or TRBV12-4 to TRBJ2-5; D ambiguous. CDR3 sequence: CASSHSETQYS. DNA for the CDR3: TGTGCCAGCAGTCACTCGGAGACCCAGTACTCC.